These T cell receptor beta chains were read from a single sample in a study of blood T cell repertoires in COVID-19. The method was immunoSEQ multiplex PCR; TCRdb's version includes in-frame clones alone and lacks a portion of them. This sample has about 90,000 clones, with around 87% found just once. The specimen sequenced was peripheral blood. The receptor set was obtained from a male donor with acute or convalescent COVID-19. Each CDR3 is given with its conserved first and last residue. The order of the fields is CDR3 length, V gene, J gene, D gene, clone size, CDR3 protein, CDR3 DNA. The D gene is left open where the match is weak. Expanded clones are given a class, and other clones once, few, many or no size at all.

16	TRBV12-2	TRBJ1-2	.	.	CASRLATRDRGYGYTF	TGTGCAAGTCGCTTAGCGACGAGGGATAGAGGCTATGGCTACACCTTC
13	TRBV6-6	TRBJ1-5	.	.	CASSYESSQPQHF	TGTGCCAGCAGTTACGAGTCTAGTCAGCCCCAGCATTTT
17	TRBV5-1	TRBJ2-1	TRBD2	.	CASSDRLAGGFYNEQFF	TGCGCCAGCAGCGACCGACTAGCGGGGGGATTCTACAATGAGCAGTTCTTC
16	TRBV28	TRBJ1-2	TRBD1	.	CASRPLTGGIIGGYTF	TGTGCCAGCAGACCTTTGACAGGGGGGATTATAGGTGGCTACACCTTC
11	TRBV19	TRBJ2-7	.	.	CASSANSEQYF	TGTGCCAGTAGTGCGAACTCCGAGCAGTACTTC
14	TRBV5-4	TRBJ1-2	TRBD1	once	CASRTDRVNYGYTF	TGTGCCAGCAGAACCGACAGGGTTAACTATGGCTACACCTTC
16	TRBV3-1/TRBV3-2	TRBJ2-3	.	.	CASSQAFSGSTDTQYF	TGTGCCAGCAGCCAAGCTTTCAGCGGTAGCACAGATACGCAGTATTTT
15	TRBV27	TRBJ1-5	.	once	CASSPPPGSNQPQHF	TGTGCCAGCAGTCCCCCGCCGGGAAGCAATCAGCCCCAGCATTTT
13	TRBV29-1	TRBJ2-2	.	.	CSVGEQVPGELFF	TGCAGCGTTGGGGAACAGGTCCCCGGGGAGCTGTTTTTT
11	TRBV19	TRBJ2-1	.	.	CASSINNEQFF	TGTGCCAGTAGTATTAACAATGAGCAGTTCTTC
15	TRBV6-5	TRBJ2-7	TRBD1	.	CASSYSPGGSYEQYF	TGTGCCAGCAGTTACTCCCCAGGGGGCTCCTACGAGCAGTACTTC
17	TRBV6-1	TRBJ1-5	TRBD1	.	CASSDRDRGKSNQPQHF	TGTGCCAGCAGTGACAGGGACAGGGGGAAGAGCAATCAGCCCCAGCATTTT
14	TRBV5-6	TRBJ2-7	.	.	CASSWEGTTYEQYF	TGTGCCAGCAGCTGGGAGGGGACAACCTACGAGCAGTACTTC
11	TRBV20-1	TRBJ2-7	TRBD1	.	CSATDRGEQYF	TGCAGTGCAACCGACAGGGGCGAGCAGTACTTC
15	TRBV7-9	TRBJ1-1	TRBD1	few	CASSPRQGGNTEAFF	TGTGCCAGCAGCCCGCGACAGGGCGGGAACACTGAAGCTTTCTTT
15	TRBV7-2	TRBJ1-2	TRBD1	once	CAWAPGQGANYGYTF	TGTGCCTGGGCCCCCGGACAGGGGGCGAACTATGGCTACACCTTC
15	TRBV28	TRBJ2-2	TRBD1	.	CASSLVRGRTGELFF	TGTGCCAGCAGTTTGGTGAGGGGGCGAACCGGGGAGCTGTTTTTT
12	TRBV9	TRBJ2-7	TRBD1	.	CASGTGPYEQYF	TGTGCCAGCGGGACAGGTCCCTACGAGCAGTACTTC
13	TRBV30	TRBJ1-6	.	.	CAWNGKRGSPLHF	TGTGCCTGGAACGGGAAGAGAGGATCACCCCTCCACTTT
14	TRBV5-1	TRBJ1-1	.	once	CASSLEQTTTEAFF	TGCGCCAGCAGCTTGGAACAGACGACCACTGAAGCTTTCTTT
14	TRBV7-2	TRBJ1-6	.	.	CASSLAVADSPLHF	TGTGCCAGCAGCTTAGCGGTAGCGGATTCACCCCTCCACTTT
14	TRBV6-5	TRBJ1-2	.	.	CASSQPGTLYGYTF	TGTGCCAGCAGTCAACCCGGGACACTCTATGGCTACACCTTC
14	TRBV30	TRBJ1-2	TRBD1	.	CAWSVGQGVRGYTF	TGTGCCTGGAGTGTAGGGCAGGGGGTGCGGGGCTACACCTTC
16	TRBV5-6	TRBJ2-3	TRBD2	.	CASSRLAGGITDTQYF	TGTGCCAGCAGCCGACTAGCGGGGGGTATCACAGATACGCAGTATTTT